This TCR beta chain was sequenced in a study of blood T cell repertoires in COVID-19. The data were produced by immunoSEQ multiplex PCR, yet TCRdb's version contains in-frame clones alone and is incomplete. In the table there are just under 350,000 clones, approximately 89% of which are singletons. Trimming removed 5 bases at V and 1 base at J, with 12 bases between. The CDR3 sequence is 15 residues long. CDR1 is SGHVS and CDR2 is FNYEAQ in the germline V gene. This chain connects TRBV7-6 to TRBJ1-3; D might be TRBD1 (5 bases). The sample was peripheral blood. The sequence came from a woman between 18 and 30 years old who had recovered from COVID-19. CDR3 sequence (DNA): TGTGCCAGCAGCCCTTTAAGGGGATCTGGAAACACCATATATTTT. This codes for CASSPLRGSGNTIYF.